This section outlines one T cell receptor beta chain sequence together with its context. Antigen specificity is unknown. Whole blood served as the source of total RNA, and no T cell sorting took place. The source of the sample is a study of monozygotic twins with inflammatory bowel disease. Whole-study results and caveats: Especially with disease activity, IBD patients shared fewer clonotypes with others than healthy twins did.

The germline CDR1 and CDR2 sequences are DFQATT and SNEGSKA (reference sequence). The CDR3 has 13 residues. The cDNA of both the TCRalpha and TCRbeta chains was subjected to two nested PCRs of around 15 and 9 cycles. TCRdb reanalyzed the 5' RACE reads and collapses them to one entry per CDR3 protein, without DNA. The sample has a few hundred thousand distinct CDR3 sequences; the top ten hold under 3%. This sequence was found in a human donor with ulcerative colitis or Crohn's disease, or a healthy co-twin of an affected twin (not recorded which). The V call is TRBV20-1, the J call TRBJ2-5; with no DNA, the TCRdb D assignment of TRBD2 cannot be verified. The material sequenced was blood. The chain's CDR3 is CSALAQDRETQYF.